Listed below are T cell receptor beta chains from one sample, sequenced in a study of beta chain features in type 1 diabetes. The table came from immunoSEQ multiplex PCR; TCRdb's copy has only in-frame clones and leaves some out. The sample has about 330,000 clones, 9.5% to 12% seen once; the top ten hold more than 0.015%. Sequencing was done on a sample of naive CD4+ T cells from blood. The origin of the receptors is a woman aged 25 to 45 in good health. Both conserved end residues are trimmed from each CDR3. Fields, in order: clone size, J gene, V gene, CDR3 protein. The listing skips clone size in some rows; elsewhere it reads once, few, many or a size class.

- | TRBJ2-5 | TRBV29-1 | SARLALTGRETQY
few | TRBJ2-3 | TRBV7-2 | ASSLAEGADTQY
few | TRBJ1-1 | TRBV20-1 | SAKRQFEAF
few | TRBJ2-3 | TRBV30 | AWSSPSNTDTQY
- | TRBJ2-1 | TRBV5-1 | ASSLERAFEQF
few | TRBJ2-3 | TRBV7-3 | ASSLSADTQY
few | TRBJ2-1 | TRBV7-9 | ASSLSTSGDPNEQF
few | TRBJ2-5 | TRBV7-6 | ASSLVPQETQY
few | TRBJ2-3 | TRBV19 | ATNPASPIRDTQY
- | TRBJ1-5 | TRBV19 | ASSSRTGAYSNQPQH
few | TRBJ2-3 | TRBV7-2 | ASSSGASYTDTQY
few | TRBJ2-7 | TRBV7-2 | ASSPMTSGRIYEQY
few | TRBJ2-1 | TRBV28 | ASSEIPGLADLEQF
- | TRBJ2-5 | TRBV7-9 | ASSLGGGGETQY
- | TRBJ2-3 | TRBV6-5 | ASKDPGQGKDTQY
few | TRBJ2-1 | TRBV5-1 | ASSYLLAGTNEQF
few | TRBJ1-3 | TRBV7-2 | ASTTYRSGNTIY
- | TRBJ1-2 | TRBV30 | AWNRVGGYT
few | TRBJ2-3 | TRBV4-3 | ASSQDTGTRRDTQY
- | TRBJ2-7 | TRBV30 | AWNGGWGEQY
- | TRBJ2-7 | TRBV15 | ATSRDIAGGPGEQY
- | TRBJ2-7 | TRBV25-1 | ASSEYSYEQY
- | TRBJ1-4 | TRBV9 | ASSVDPGHEKLF
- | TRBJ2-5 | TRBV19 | ASSLSQLGPQETQY
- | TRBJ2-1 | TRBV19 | ASRRLAGGNEQF
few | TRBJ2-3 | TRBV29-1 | SAAGFGDTQY
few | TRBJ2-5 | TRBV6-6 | ASSADGGQETQY
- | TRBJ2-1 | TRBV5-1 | ASSLEFAGGPGEQF
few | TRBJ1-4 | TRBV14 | ASSPRVTNEKLF
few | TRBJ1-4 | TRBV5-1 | ASSLATGGPNEKLF
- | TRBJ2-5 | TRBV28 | ASRKTGGIYQETQY
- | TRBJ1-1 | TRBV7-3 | ASSLQGPRNTEAF
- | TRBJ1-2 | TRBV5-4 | ASSLSQGAGGYT
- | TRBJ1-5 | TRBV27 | ATLRSGTGVYSNQPQH
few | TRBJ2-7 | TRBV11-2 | ASNPLAGMYEQY
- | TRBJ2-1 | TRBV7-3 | ASSLGTTQHNEQF
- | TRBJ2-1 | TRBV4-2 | ASSPTDREVYNEQF
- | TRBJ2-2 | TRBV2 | AARQGKAGELF
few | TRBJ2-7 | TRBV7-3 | ASSPTSGSNEQY
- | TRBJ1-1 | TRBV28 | ASSFQGEAF
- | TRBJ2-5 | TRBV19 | ASSPREAVGETQY
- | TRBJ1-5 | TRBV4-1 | ASSRDRGNNQPQH
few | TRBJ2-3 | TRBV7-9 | ASSLGSGSSDTQY
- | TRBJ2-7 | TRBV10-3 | AISGEDTGYEQY
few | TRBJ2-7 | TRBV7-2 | ASSLGGGSFYEQY
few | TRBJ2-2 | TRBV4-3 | ASSQFGLAGGFNTGELF
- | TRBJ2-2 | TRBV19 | ASMVTSGNTGELF
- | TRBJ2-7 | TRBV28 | ASSFSSGRYEQY